In this sample, the clone carrying this T cell receptor beta chain turned up a few times. This entry belongs to a study of identical twins. TCRdb itself ran the 5' RACE reads through MiXCR, one entry per CDR3 protein. This sample has about 490,000 distinct CDR3 sequences; around 15% occur once, and the top ten carry 0.44%. These data were also filed under a second study, of yellow fever vaccine responses in identical twins.

The receptor comes from a woman aged 18 to 35 in good health. The sample comprised CD4+ T cells sorted from blood.

CDR3 loop: CASSWGSTNTEAFF. The CDR3 coding sequence is TGTGCCAGCAGCTGGGGGAGCACGAACACTGAAGCTTTCTTT. The chain combines TRBV7-9 with TRBJ1-1, with a possible D match to TRBD1 (5 bases). The V gene's germline CDR1 is SEHNR and CDR2 FQNEAQ (reference sequence). The CDR3 runs to 14 residues. Trimming cost V 4 bases and J 1 base, with 10 bases left between them.